One and the same sample provided the 16 T cell receptor beta chains below, sequenced in a study of cytomegalovirus exposure and HLA in healthy donors. The PCR contained 60 Vbeta and 13 Jbeta primers. The table came from immunoSEQ multiplex PCR; TCRdb's copy has only in-frame clones and leaves some out. This sample carries fewer than 130,000 clones, roughly 85% of them seen once, and the ten largest clones take around 3.1%. Sample: PBMCs. These receptors originate from a middle-aged woman in good health and CMV-seronegative.

This chain joins TRBV29-1 and TRBJ2-3; no clear D gene. The germline V and J ends were trimmed by 4 bases and 6 bases, with 5 bases remaining between them. The germline CDR1 and CDR2 sequences are SQVTM and ANQGSEA. This CDR3 region has 10 residues. CDR3 sequence: CSVGVDTQYF. The CDR3 region has the DNA TGCAGCGTTGGAGTGGATACGCAGTATTTT.

CDR3 sequence: CACPTSDSHGSPLHF. In DNA, the CDR3 is TGTGCCTGCCCCACCTCGGACAGTCACGGTTCACCCCTCCACTTT. V gene TRBV30 combines with J gene TRBJ1-6; a possible D gene is TRBD1 (6 bases). The CDR3 extends over 15 amino acids. Trimming took off 6 bases at V and 9 bases at J, with 21 bases between the two ends. Per the germline V gene, CDR1 is GTSNPN and CDR2 is SVGIG (reference sequence). Full variable domain (rest looked up from reference TRBV30 and TRBJ1-6): SQTIHQWPATLVQPVGSPLSLECTVEGTSNPNLYWYRQAAGRGLQLLFYSVGIGQISSEVPQNLSASRPQDRQFILSSKKLLLSDSGFYLCACPTSDSHGSPLHFGNGTRLTVT.

The chain employs TRBV29-1 and TRBJ1-5; D call uncertain. The CDR3 has 13 residues. Germline CDR1 SQVTM, CDR2 ANQGSEA. The germline V and J ends were trimmed by 6 bases and 8 bases, with 17 bases remaining between them. CDR3 DNA sequence: TGCAGCGTCGGCCCGTCGGGGTTGAAGCCCCAGCATTTT. Encoded protein: CSVGPSGLKPQHF.

This rearrangement joins TRBV5-1 to TRBJ2-7; TRBD2 aligns across 14 bases. The CDR3 totals 18 residues. The V segment lost 4 bases and the J segment 7 bases; nucleotides outside the gene matches: 16. Germline V lookup: CDR1 SGHRS, CDR2 YFSETQ. CDR3 loop: CASSMGLAGVGASREQYF. The DNA for the CDR3 is TGCGCCAGCAGCATGGGACTAGCGGGAGTAGGGGCTTCTAGGGAGCAGTACTTC.

The chain is built from TRBV5-1 and TRBJ1-1; D is uncertain. Trimming removed 2 bases from V and 0 bases from J, with 14 bases in between. The CDR3 covers 16 residues. Germline V CDR1 and CDR2: SGHRS, YFSETQ. The chain's CDR3 is CASSLTEGVMNTEAFF. DNA of the CDR3: TGCGCCAGCAGCTTAACAGAGGGTGTCATGAACACTGAAGCTTTCTTT.

This clone was found a few times. V is TRBV4-3 and J is TRBJ1-1, with D hard to call. The CDR3 spans 14 residues. Trimming left V 0 bases short and J 2 bases short, with 7 bases between. The germline V gene encodes CDR1 LGHNA and CDR2 YSLEER. CDR3 bases: TGCGCCAGCAGCCAAGATTCGGGTAACACTGAAGCTTTCTTT. Translating gives CASSQDSGNTEAFF.

The gene calls are TRBV15 and TRBJ2-6; 7 positions agree with TRBD2. Germline-derived CDR1 and CDR2 are LNHNV and YYDKDF (reference sequence). The CDR3 extends over 17 amino acids. After removal of 6 bases from V and 0 bases from J, the junction contained 8 bases not matched to a gene. For the CDR3, the DNA is TGTGCCACCAGGACGCGGGCGGGAGACTCTGGGGCCAACGTCCTGACTTTC. Protein product: CATRTRAGDSGANVLTF.

This clone was seen a single time. This chain uses TRBV30 with TRBJ2-2; D uncertain. From germline, CDR1 is GTSNPN and CDR2 SVGIG (reference sequence). The CDR3 runs to 14 residues. The V and J ends lost 8 bases and 2 bases respectively, with 15 bases between them. The chain's CDR3 is CAGLREANTGELFF. Here the CDR3 DNA reads TGTGCCGGTCTGCGAGAGGCCAACACCGGGGAGCTGTTTTTT.

The chain joins TRBV14 to TRBJ2-5, with D tentatively TRBD2 (6 bases). Germline CDR1 and CDR2: SGHDN and FVKESK. The CDR3 loop spans 15 amino acids. Trimming shortened V by 3 bases and J by 7 bases, and 18 bases separated the two germline ends. The CDR3 region has the DNA TGTGCCAGCAGCCATCCTACCCGGGGGAGTGGGACCCAGTACTTC. Protein: CASSHPTRGSGTQYF.

The gene calls are TRBV13 and TRBJ1-2; 7 bases are a match to TRBD1. CDR1 PRHDT and CDR2 FYEKMQ come from the germline V gene (reference sequence). V lost 3 bases to trimming and J lost 7 bases; unmatched junction nucleotides: 5. The CDR3 runs 13 residues. CDR3: CASSFGDSLGYTF. The CDR3 coding sequence is TGTGCCAGCAGCTTCGGGGACAGTCTTGGCTACACCTTC.

This clone showed up just a few times. The chain couples TRBV5-6 to TRBJ2-3; 8 nucleotides match TRBD1. Germline lookup yields CDR1 SGHDT and CDR2 YYEEEE. V lost 1 base, J lost 3 bases, and 7 bases stayed unmatched. This CDR3 is built from 16 residues. This chain's CDR3 is CASSLLARGRTDTQYF. In nucleotides, the CDR3 is TGTGCCAGCAGCTTGCTGGCCAGGGGGCGGACAGATACGCAGTATTTT.

The CDR3 sequence: CASLGGWGDTQYF. In DNA, the CDR3 is TGTGCCAGCCTGGGAGGGTGGGGAGATACGCAGTATTTT. The chain has TRBV27 and TRBJ2-3; the match to TRBD2 covers 7 bases. Germline CDR1 MNHEY, CDR2 SMNVEV (reference sequence). The ends lost 8 bases at V and 5 bases at J; junction bases unmatched: 7. This CDR3 is built from 13 residues.

The V gene is TRBV28, the J gene TRBJ2-4, with 7 bases lining up with TRBD1. V was clipped by 7 bases and J by 7 bases; unmatched bases: 16. The CDR3 spans 16 residues. From germline, CDR1 is MDHEN and CDR2 SYDVKM. The CDR3 loop is CASITLKTGMGNIQYF. CDR3 nucleotides: TGTGCCAGCATTACTTTAAAGACAGGGATGGGGAACATTCAGTACTTC.

This clone was seen a few times. V gene TRBV30 combines with J gene TRBJ2-1, with TRBD2 as a possible D gene (5 bases). The CDR3 sequence is 15 residues long. Per the germline V gene, CDR1 is GTSNPN and CDR2 is SVGIG (reference sequence). V lost 2 bases and J 5 bases, leaving 16 bases between the germline ends. In DNA, the CDR3 is TGTGCCTGGAGTCGGGAAGGCGGTACACACAATGAGCAGTTCTTC. Protein product: CAWSREGGTHNEQFF.

This chain links TRBV5-4 with TRBJ1-5; D call uncertain. Germline V gene data show CDR1 as SGHNT and CDR2 as YYREEE (reference sequence). The CDR3 covers 13 residues. V lost 2 bases and J lost 2, with 5 bases in between. CDR3 amino acids: CASSLAGNQPQHF. The DNA for the CDR3 is TGTGCCAGCAGCTTAGCGGGCAATCAGCCCCAGCATTTT.

The V call is TRBV28, the J call TRBJ2-7, with D perhaps matching TRBD2 (7 bases). This CDR3 is built from 14 residues. The ends were cut back, 7 bases at V and 3 bases at J, with 16 bases in the middle. In germline, CDR1 is MDHEN, CDR2 SYDVKM. The DNA of the CDR3 is TGTGCCAGCACCCAAGGGGGAGGGGGCTACGAGCAGTACTTC. This codes for CASTQGGGGYEQYF. The whole variable domain, remainder taken from reference TRBV28 and TRBJ2-7, is DVKVTQSSRYLVKRTGEKVFLECVQDMDHENMFWYRQDPGLGLRLIYFSYDVKMKEKGDIPEGYSVSREKKERFSLILESASTNQTSMYLCASTQGGGGYEQYFGPGTRLTVT.